This section outlines one T cell receptor beta chain sequence together with its context. The authors prepared UMI-labeled TRB cDNA libraries by 5' RACE. TCRdb processed the 5' RACE reads again and assigns one entry to each CDR3 protein, with no DNA. Its table records about 38,000 distinct CDR3 sequences. This entry belongs to a study of CXCR3-negative and CXCR3-positive naive CD8 T cells. The CDR3 sequence is 11 residues long. Germline-derived CDR1 and CDR2 are LNHDA and SQIVND (reference sequence). The rearrangement uses TRBV19 and TRBJ1-1. The sample was memory CD8+ T cells from blood. This TCR was recovered from a human donor in good health. Some clones in this sample may be carry-over from other donors' samples. The CDR3 here is CASSIWTEAFF.